This T cell receptor beta chain derives from a study of cytomegalovirus exposure and HLA in healthy donors. This CDR3 is built from 13 residues. The germline gives CDR1 MDHEN, CDR2 SYDVKM. Deletions cut 8 bases from V and 1 base from J, with 9 bases between. The PCR had 60 Vbeta and 13 Jbeta primers. Clones were sequenced by immunoSEQ multiplex PCR, and TCRdb holds only the in-frame ones, with some missing. The profile shows around 190,000 clones, around 82% of them singletons. Among the donors, all were healthy bone marrow donors. This receptor was identified in a woman aged 25 to 45 in good health and CMV-seropositive. The genes are TRBV28 and TRBJ2-1, with D tentatively TRBD2 (7 bases). What was sequenced was PBMCs. This chain's CDR3 is CASGGASYNEQFF. The CDR3 coding sequence is TGTGCCAGCGGGGGGGCTTCCTACAATGAGCAGTTCTTC.